The following is a TCR beta chain sequence with its context. Its antigen is as yet unknown. Through a sample-barcoded 5' primer and a J-beta primer mix, a second PCR was run for roughly 6 to 11 cycles. TCRdb fed the 5' RACE reads into MiXCR, producing one record per CDR3 protein. The repertoire holds about 1,000,000 distinct CDR3 sequences, with 40% to 45% as singletons. The sample originates from a study of blood T cells in healthy people across ages. Study in general: Using template switching, researchers captured about one barcoded beta molecule for each two T cells. Notes on the study in general: Since the PBMCs were unsorted, naive and antigen-experienced cells could not be conclusively compared. While age rose, TCR beta diversity per million T cells dropped in a roughly linear way.

Germline-derived CDR1 and CDR2 are DFQATT and SNEGSKA (reference sequence). CDR3 length equals 15 residues. The sequence derives from a woman aged 55 to 70 in good health. The V gene is TRBV20-1, the J gene TRBJ2-5; a possible D gene is TRBD2 (6 bases). The J call may be in error: the DNA end matches TRBJ2-7 better. Sequencing was performed on blood. The DNA of the CDR3 is TGCAGTGCTAGGATTTTCGCGGGACTTAATTACGAGCAGTACTTC. Translated: CSARIFAGLNYEQYF.